This is a list of T cell receptor beta chains from one sample in a study of blood T cell repertoires in COVID-19. Clones were read by immunoSEQ multiplex PCR, and TCRdb kept only the in-frame ones, dropping some. The sample has about 130,000 clones; around 85% are singletons. The specimen sequenced was PBMCs or T cells enriched from blood (not recorded which). The receptor set was obtained from a man aged 45-60 years who had recovered from COVID-19. Each CDR3 is given with its conserved first and last residue. Not all rows give a size; the values are once, few, many and, for expanded clones, a class.

j_call	clone_size	v_call	cdr3_aa
TRBJ2-3	NA	TRBV30	CAWSVSGGTDTQYF
TRBJ1-2	NA	TRBV4-1	CASSQERSFGGKSGYTF
TRBJ2-2	few	TRBV11-2	CASSLDRTAYNTGELFF
TRBJ1-3	once	TRBV19	CASTRRSLLSGNTIYF
TRBJ2-7	few	TRBV19	CASSIEHSYYYEQYF
TRBJ1-5	NA	TRBV6-1	CASSDLAGAGGNQPQHF
TRBJ1-1	NA	TRBV5-1	CASSLRGAGTEAFF
TRBJ1-2	NA	TRBV5-1	CASSLRGQGADGYTF
TRBJ1-1	NA	TRBV7-9	CASSGQGSITEAFF
TRBJ2-3	NA	TRBV19	CASSKPSTDTQYF
TRBJ2-5	NA	TRBV14	CASSQGFAQGGGETQYF
TRBJ2-3	NA	TRBV5-1	CASSLISGGASDTQYF
TRBJ2-5	NA	TRBV7-9	CASSSSRGGAIRETQYF
TRBJ2-3	NA	TRBV28	CASSSSVGAATQYF
TRBJ1-1	NA	TRBV27	CASSQDSALNTEAFF
TRBJ2-2	NA	TRBV7-6	CASSRSGGDTGELFF
TRBJ2-5	few	TRBV18	CASSPRVDRETQYF
TRBJ1-2	NA	TRBV5-5	CASSFGYSGRTRYGYTF
TRBJ2-5	NA	TRBV5-1	CASSPGLAMETQYF
TRBJ1-1	NA	TRBV4-1	CASSQDGGTANTEAFF
TRBJ2-1	NA	TRBV19	CASSRRSSYNEQFF
TRBJ1-1	NA	TRBV6-4	CASSATVNTEAFF
TRBJ2-7	NA	TRBV29-1	CSVRETPEQYF
TRBJ1-6	NA	TRBV10-3	CAISGWTGDNSPLHF
TRBJ1-5	once	TRBV12-3/TRBV12-4	CASRYYDQPQHF
TRBJ1-4	few	TRBV2	CASRAHPVTNEKLFF
TRBJ2-2	NA	TRBV19	CASSIPRENTGELFF